This T cell receptor (beta chain) appears in the sequencing data of a study of blood T cell repertoires in COVID-19. In the study overall: The origin of the acute and convalescent COVID-19 samples was the United States, Italy and Spain.

This study enrolled people aged about 18 to 100 from around 26 US geographic areas. Participants had their cohort set by participant-reported clinical history. In Cohort 3, a recovered donor had either two negative PCRs, clearance, or symptom resolution. Sequencing was performed with immunoSEQ multiplex PCR; in TCRdb, only in-frame clones are kept and a portion is missing. The sample includes 140,000 to 150,000 clones, approximately 87% seen only once; the top ten take approximately 10%. Looked up from germline, CDR1 is SGHRS and CDR2 is YFSETQ. This CDR3 has 17 residues. Unmatched junction bases numbered 12, after V lost 0 bases and J lost 7 bases.

The specimen was PBMCs or T cells enriched from blood (not recorded which). The sequence was obtained from a man aged 60-69 years who had recovered from COVID-19. The J gene is TRBJ1-2, the V gene TRBV5-1; TRBD1 aligns across 10 bases. In DNA form, the CDR3 reads TGCGCCAGCAGCTTGGGTATGGGACAGGGGCCCTTGCGTGGCTACACCTTC. Encoded protein: CASSLGMGQGPLRGYTF.